These 14 T cell receptor beta chains were all obtained from the same sample, sequenced in a study of blood T cell repertoires in COVID-19. Sequencing was performed with immunoSEQ multiplex PCR; in TCRdb, only in-frame clones are kept and a portion is missing. The sample consists of approximately 250,000 clones, over 65% of them appearing once. Source material: peripheral blood. The receptor source for this set is a man aged 55 to 70 who had recovered from COVID-19.

This clone was seen just once. The V gene is TRBV3-1 (or the pseudogene TRBV3-2), the J gene TRBJ1-1, with D perhaps TRBD1 (5 bases). This CDR3 has 13 amino acids. In germline, CDR1 is LGHDT, CDR2 YNNKEL (reference sequence). V lost 6 bases, J lost 10 bases, and 18 bases lay in between. The CDR3 region has the DNA TGTGCCAGCAGGCCCGCCGGGGGGGTCGTAGCTTTCTTT. Translated, it gives CASRPAGGVVAFF.

The J gene is TRBJ2-3, the V gene TRBV10-1; maybe TRBD2 (6 bases). This CDR3 region has 14 residues. V gave up 0 bases and J gave up 6 bases, with 10 bases separating them. The germline V gene encodes CDR1 WNHNN and CDR2 SYGVQD (reference sequence). The CDR3 nucleotides are TGCGCCAGCAGTGAGTCTGCAGGGAGGGATACGCAGTATTTT. This sequence encodes CASSESAGRDTQYF.

This clone was seen just once. The chain is built from TRBV19 and TRBJ2-1; D not resolved. CDR3 length equals 15 residues. V was cut by 3 bases and J by 4 bases, with 13 bases left in between. In germline, CDR1 is LNHDA, CDR2 SQIVND (reference sequence). The CDR3 reads CASSMVSAAYNEQFF. Here the CDR3 DNA reads TGTGCCAGTAGTATGGTTAGTGCGGCGTACAATGAGCAGTTCTTC. Together with reference TRBV19 and TRBJ2-1, the CDR3 gives the full variable domain: DGGITQSPKYLFRKEGQNVTLSCEQNLNHDAMYWYRQDPGQGLRLIYYSQIVNDFQKGDIAEGYSVSREKKESFPLTVTSAQKNPTAFYLCASSMVSAAYNEQFFGPGTRLTVL.

The chain links TRBV19 to TRBJ1-5; TRBD1 is a possible D gene (6 bases). CDR1 and CDR2 (germline): LNHDA, SQIVND (reference sequence). Trimming shortened V by 5 bases and J by 2 bases, and 16 bases separated the two germline ends. There are 16 residues in the CDR3. The CDR3 DNA sequence: TGTGCCAGTAGTCCCTCACAGGGTCGGGGCAATCAGCCCCAGCATTTT. Residues: CASSPSQGRGNQPQHF.

The J gene is TRBJ1-1, the V gene TRBV3-1 (or the pseudogene TRBV3-2), with D tentatively TRBD1 (5 bases). The V gene's germline CDR1 is LGHDT and CDR2 YNNKEL (reference sequence). There are 19 residues in the CDR3. Trimming took off 1 base at V and 1 base at J, with 22 bases between the two ends. The CDR3 coding sequence is TGTGCCAGCAGCCAAGTAGGATATCAGGGTGTCCGTGCGAACACTGAAGCTTTCTTT. Translating it yields CASSQVGYQGVRANTEAFF.

V is TRBV6-5 and J is TRBJ1-6, with 8 bases lining up with TRBD1. CDR3 length equals 14 residues. Germline V lookup: CDR1 MNHEY, CDR2 SVGAGI. Unmatched junction bases numbered 5, after V lost 6 bases and J lost 7 bases. The chain's CDR3 is CASSPRQGNSPLHF. In DNA, the CDR3 is TGTGCCAGCAGCCCCAGACAGGGGAATTCACCCCTCCACTTT.

The chain carries TRBV29-1 and TRBJ2-3; 9 bases are shared with TRBD1. The germline V gene has CDR1 SQVTM and CDR2 ANQGSEA. The trim removed 7 bases at V and 3 bases at J, leaving 14 bases unmatched. The CDR3 has 16 residues. The CDR3 DNA follows: TGCAGCGCCGAAAGTACCGGGACAGGGACGACAGATACGCAGTATTTT. Protein sequence: CSAESTGTGTTDTQYF.

The chain links TRBV3-1 (or the pseudogene TRBV3-2) to TRBJ2-2, with TRBD1 as a possible D gene (6 bases). Germline lookup yields CDR1 LGHDT and CDR2 YNNKEL (reference sequence). The CDR3 totals 16 residues. The V gene lost 0 bases and the J gene lost 4 bases, with 12 bases spanning the gap. The CDR3 sequence is CASSQDGRGRTGELFF. CDR3 nucleotide sequence: TGTGCCAGCAGCCAAGATGGCAGGGGTCGCACCGGGGAGCTGTTTTTT.

The CDR3 loop is CASRESGNTEAFF. The DNA for the CDR3 is TGTGCCAGCAGGGAGAGTGGTAACACTGAAGCTTTCTTT. The chain uses TRBV6-5 and TRBJ1-1, with D unclear. This CDR3 comprises 13 residues. Deletions cut 6 bases from V and 2 bases from J, with 10 bases between. Germline V lookup: CDR1 MNHEY, CDR2 SVGAGI.

This sequence joins TRBV5-1 and TRBJ2-1; tentative D call: TRBD2 (5 bases). Between the trimmed V and J ends, which lost 0 bases and 8 bases, there was a span of 15 bases. CDR3 size: 15 residues. Germline V gene lookup returns CDR1 SGHRS and CDR2 YFSETQ. The CDR3 DNA sequence: TGCGCCAGCAGCTTGGGGGAACTAGTCCGTCATGAGCAGTTCTTC. Encoded protein: CASSLGELVRHEQFF.

V and J are TRBV7-2 and TRBJ1-1; 8 bases map to TRBD1. This CDR3 region has 18 residues. In germline, CDR1 is SGHTA, CDR2 FQGNSA. Losses at the gene ends were 2 bases for V and 0 bases for J; bases not matched to a gene: 11. CDR3 amino acids: CASSLRSGTGFLNTEAFF. In DNA, the CDR3 is TGTGCCAGCAGCTTAAGGAGTGGGACAGGATTCTTGAACACTGAAGCTTTCTTT.

The sample holds a few counts of this clone. CDR3 sequence (DNA): TGTGCTAGTGGTTTGGTATTGAGGACAGGGGGCGGACAGCCCCAGCATTTT. Protein sequence: CASGLVLRTGGGQPQHF. The rearrangement uses TRBV12-5 and TRBJ1-5; 11 bases align to TRBD1. Trimming removed 0 bases from V and 7 bases from J; junction bases left unmatched: 8. The CDR3 runs 17 residues. The germline V gene has CDR1 LGHNT and CDR2 FRNRAP.

The CDR3 DNA is TGTGCCAGCAGCCCGCGGTCAGGGTGGGAGCAGTACTTC. Translated: CASSPRSGWEQYF. The V gene is TRBV7-9, the J gene TRBJ2-7, with D possibly matching TRBD1 (5 bases). The length of the CDR3 is 13 residues. Between the trimmed V and J ends, which lost 5 bases and 7 bases, there was a span of 15 bases. Germline CDR1 and CDR2: SEHNR and FQNEAQ (reference sequence).

In DNA, the CDR3 is TGTGCCAGCTCCAAGGCGGAACCGAACACCGGGGAGCTGTTTTTT. This codes for CASSKAEPNTGELFF. The genes are TRBV18 and TRBJ2-2, with D uncertain. The germline CDR1 and CDR2 sequences are KGHSH and LQKENI. This CDR3 contains 15 residues. The germline V and J ends were trimmed by 6 bases and 0 bases, with 11 bases remaining between them. The full variable domain, its missing parts supplied by reference TRBV18 and TRBJ2-2, is NAGVMQNPRHLVRRRGQEARLRCSPMKGHSHVYWYRQLPEEGLKFMVYLQKENIIDESGMPKERFSAEFPKEGPSILRIQQVVRGDSAAYFCASSKAEPNTGELFFGEGSRLTVL.